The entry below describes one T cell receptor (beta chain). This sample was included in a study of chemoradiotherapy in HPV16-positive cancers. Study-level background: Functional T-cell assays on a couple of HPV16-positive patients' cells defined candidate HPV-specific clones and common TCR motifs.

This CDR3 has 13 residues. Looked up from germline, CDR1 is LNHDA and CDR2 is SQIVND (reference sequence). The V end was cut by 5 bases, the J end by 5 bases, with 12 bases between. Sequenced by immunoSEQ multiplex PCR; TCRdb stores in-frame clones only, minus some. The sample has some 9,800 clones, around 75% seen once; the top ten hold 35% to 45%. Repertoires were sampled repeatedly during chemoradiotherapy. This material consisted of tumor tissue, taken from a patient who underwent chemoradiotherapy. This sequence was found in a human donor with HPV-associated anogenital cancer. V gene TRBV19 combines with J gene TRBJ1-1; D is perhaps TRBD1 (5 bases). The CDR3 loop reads CASSQGRLTEAFF. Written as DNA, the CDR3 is TGTGCCAGTAGTCAGGGCAGATTGACTGAAGCTTTCTTT.